This TCR beta chain was sequenced for a study of blood T cell repertoires in COVID-19. At the level of the study: Researchers got acute and convalescent COVID-19 samples from the United States, Italy and Spain. T cells, B-cell-depleted T cells, or PBMCs provided the cDNA or gDNA that served as material.

V shed 3 bases and J shed 4 bases, with 15 bases lying between them. The CDR3 is 15 residues long. Germline CDR1 MGHDK, CDR2 SYGVNS. Membership in each cohort depended on participant-reported clinical history. The protocol was immunoSEQ multiplex PCR, while the TCRdb copy is restricted to in-frame clones and leaves out a portion. Among under 450,000 clones listed, roughly 86% were seen once. In its sample, this clone was seen a few times. This TCR derives from a man between 25 and 39 years old who had recovered from COVID-19. The V call is TRBV25-1, the J call TRBJ1-1; D uncertain. Sample: PBMCs or T cells enriched from blood (not recorded which). The CDR3 loop is CASSDSRRVGTEAFF. In nucleotides, the CDR3 is TGTGCCAGCAGTGATTCGAGGAGGGTGGGCACTGAAGCTTTCTTT.